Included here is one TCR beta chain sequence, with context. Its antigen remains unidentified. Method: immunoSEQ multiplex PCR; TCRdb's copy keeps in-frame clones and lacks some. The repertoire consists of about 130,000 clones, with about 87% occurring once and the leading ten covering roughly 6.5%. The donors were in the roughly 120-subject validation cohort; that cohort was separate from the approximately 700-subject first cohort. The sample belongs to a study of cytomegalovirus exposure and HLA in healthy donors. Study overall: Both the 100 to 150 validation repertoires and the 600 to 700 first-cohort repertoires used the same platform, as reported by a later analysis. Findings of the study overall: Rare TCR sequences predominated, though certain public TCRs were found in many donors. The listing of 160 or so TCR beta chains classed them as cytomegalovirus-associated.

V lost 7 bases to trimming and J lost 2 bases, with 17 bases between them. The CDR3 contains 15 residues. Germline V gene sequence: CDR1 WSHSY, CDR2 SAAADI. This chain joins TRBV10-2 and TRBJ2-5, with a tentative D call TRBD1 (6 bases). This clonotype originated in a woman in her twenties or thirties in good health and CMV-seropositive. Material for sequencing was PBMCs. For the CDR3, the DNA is TGCGCCAGCACGGTAAATCTCGGGACACAAGAGACCCAGTACTTC. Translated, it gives CASTVNLGTQETQYF.